The 25 T cell receptor beta chains below all came from one sample that was sequenced in a study of blood T cell repertoires in COVID-19. Assay: immunoSEQ multiplex PCR; the TCRdb copy retains only in-frame clones and omits some. Of under 20,000 clones listed, 90% to 95% are singletons. What was sequenced was peripheral blood. These receptors came from a human donor in a cohort sampled during active COVID-19.

The V gene is TRBV29-1, the J gene TRBJ2-5, with D unresolved. Trimming took off 7 bases at V and 4 bases at J, with 7 bases between the two ends. Germline assignment: CDR1 SQVTM and CDR2 ANQGSEA. This CDR3 contains 10 residues. The CDR3 DNA reads as TGCAGCGCGATCGGAGAGACCCAGTACTTC. Translating it yields CSAIGETQYF.

V and J are TRBV19 and TRBJ1-2; D is possibly TRBD1 (5 bases). V was cut by 2 bases and J by 5 bases, with 15 bases left in between. Germline V lookup: CDR1 LNHDA, CDR2 SQIVND (reference sequence). This CDR3 has 15 amino acids. CDR3 in DNA: TGTGCCAGTAGTATAAATGGGCAGGGCGGATATGGCTACACCTTC. It is translated as CASSINGQGGYGYTF.

V and J are TRBV7-2 and TRBJ1-1; 9 bases map to TRBD1. The length of the CDR3 is 13 residues. Germline CDR1 and CDR2: SGHTA and FQGNSA. J lost 11 bases, V lost 4 bases, and 8 bases had no gene match. CDR3 nucleotides: TGTGCCAGCAGCTCCAGGTGGGACAGGGAGGCTTTCTTT. Encoded protein: CASSSRWDREAFF.

The chain has TRBV20-1 and TRBJ2-1; D is uncertain. This CDR3 region has 14 residues. Trimming pared 3 bases from V and 4 bases from J, leaving 13 bases between. Per germline, CDR1 DFQATT and CDR2 SNEGSKA (reference sequence). This chain's CDR3 is CSASLPWAYNEQFF. The CDR3 nucleotides are TGCAGTGCTAGTCTCCCCTGGGCGTACAATGAGCAGTTCTTC.

The V and J genes are TRBV19 and TRBJ1-2; 8 nucleotides match TRBD1. The trim removed 5 bases at V and 1 base at J, leaving 6 bases unmatched. This CDR3 comprises 15 residues. Germline lookup yields CDR1 LNHDA and CDR2 SQIVND (reference sequence). CDR3 protein: CASSPKDRDNYGYTF. The CDR3 region has the DNA TGTGCCAGTAGTCCCAAGGACAGGGATAACTATGGCTACACCTTC.

The rearrangement uses TRBV27 and TRBJ1-2, with TRBD1 matching over 11 bases. This CDR3 is built from 15 residues. Germline-derived CDR1 and CDR2 are MNHEY and SMNVEV (reference sequence). The V segment lost 5 bases and the J segment 7 bases; nucleotides outside the gene matches: 9. The CDR3 region is CASSPIGQGAVGYTF. CDR3 sequence (DNA): TGTGCCAGCAGTCCCATAGGACAGGGGGCCGTTGGCTACACCTTC.

In this sample, this clone turned up a few times. The rearrangement uses TRBV7-6 and TRBJ2-7, with 14 positions matching TRBD2. With 0 bases clipped from V and 6 bases from J, the junction kept 4 bases outside the gene matches. CDR3 length equals 16 residues. In germline, CDR1 is SGHVS, CDR2 FNYEAQ. The CDR3 spells CASSLAGTSGRSEQYF. In DNA, the CDR3 is TGTGCCAGCAGCTTAGCGGGGACTAGCGGGAGATCCGAGCAGTACTTC.

The V gene is TRBV4-2, the J gene TRBJ2-1; 7 bases match TRBD2. CDR1 and CDR2 from the germline V gene are LGHNA and YNFKEQ. The CDR3 runs to 17 residues. V lost 1 base, J lost 4 bases, and 10 bases stayed unmatched. CDR3 loop: CASSQGLAVEEYNEQFF. CDR3 sequence (DNA): TGTGCCAGCAGCCAAGGACTAGCTGTGGAAGAATACAATGAGCAGTTCTTC.

This chain uses TRBV27 with TRBJ2-1, with 10 bases fitting TRBD1. Germline V lookup: CDR1 MNHEY, CDR2 SMNVEV (reference sequence). The CDR3 is 16 amino acids. Losses at the gene ends were 5 bases for V and 9 bases for J; bases not matched to a gene: 13. DNA for the CDR3: TGTGCCAGCAGTCACGGTGGGACAGGGGTAAGCGGTGAGCAGTTCTTC. This translates into CASSHGGTGVSGEQFF.

The CDR3 nucleotides are TGTGCCAGCAGCGCCCAACGAACAGGGAACACTGAAGCTTTCTTT. Its protein product is CASSAQRTGNTEAFF. The chain links TRBV7-2 to TRBJ1-1; D is possibly TRBD1 (5 bases). Germline assignment: CDR1 SGHTA and CDR2 FQGNSA. The V end lost 5 bases, the J end lost 1 base, and 14 bases lay between the germline ends. This CDR3 region has 15 residues.

The J gene is TRBJ2-2, the V gene TRBV6-5; possibly TRBD1 for D (5 bases). Germline V gives CDR1 MNHEY, CDR2 SVGAGI. Trimming took 7 bases from V and 5 from J, leaving 11 bases between them. CDR3 length equals 13 residues. CDR3: CASKYPGTGELFF. In DNA, the CDR3 is TGTGCCAGCAAGTATCCAGGGACCGGGGAGCTGTTTTTT.

The sample holds one count of this clone. The CDR3 coding sequence is TGTGCCAGCAGCTTAGTGCGGGGGTCTACTTATTACAATGAGCAGTTCTTC. Its translation is CASSLVRGSTYYNEQFF. V gene TRBV11-2 combines with J gene TRBJ2-1; 7 positions agree with TRBD2. The CDR3 loop spans 17 amino acids. Germline CDR1 SGHAT, CDR2 FQNNGV. V shed 1 base and J 4 bases; nucleotides not matched to a gene: 10.

This clone was found once. J is TRBJ1-1 and V is TRBV6-5; TRBD1 might be the D (5 bases). Germline V gene data show CDR1 as MNHEY and CDR2 as SVGAGI. Deletions cut 5 bases from V and 0 bases from J, with 13 bases between. This CDR3 spans 15 amino acids. CDR3 sequence: CASSRNRLMNTEAFF. CDR3 DNA sequence: TGTGCCAGCAGTCGTAACAGGCTCATGAACACTGAAGCTTTCTTT.

This clone was seen only once. This sequence joins TRBV21-1 and TRBJ2-7; TRBD1 is taken as the D call from the table, unchecked against the DNA. TRBV21-1 corresponds to a pseudogene. CDR3 size: 14 residues. The CDR3 loop is CASSKERGHHEQYF. The CDR3 DNA is TGTGCCAGCAGCAAGGAAAGGGGGCACCACGAGCAGTACTTC.

There are a few counts of this clone. This chain uses TRBV3-1 (or the pseudogene TRBV3-2) with TRBJ1-2; the D gene is possibly TRBD1 (6 bases). The CDR3 totals 15 residues. Looked up from germline, CDR1 is LGHDT and CDR2 is YNNKEL (reference sequence). Trimming left V 4 bases short and J 3 bases short, with 15 bases between. The CDR3 sequence: CASSRKGVYYYGYTF. In DNA form, the CDR3 reads TGTGCCAGCAGCCGTAAGGGGGTTTACTACTATGGCTACACCTTC.

CDR3 loop: CASSEKVPGRTGTGVNEQYF. The CDR3 nucleotides read TGTGCCAGCAGTGAGAAGGTCCCGGGGAGAACCGGGACAGGGGTAAACGAGCAGTACTTC. The chain joins TRBV6-1 to TRBJ2-7; TRBD1 aligns across 10 bases. The V gene end was trimmed by 3 bases and the J gene end by 5 bases; junction bases not matched to a gene: 22. Per the germline V gene, CDR1 is MNHNS and CDR2 is SASEGT. CDR3 length: 20 amino acids.

J is TRBJ2-7 and V is TRBV28, with 11 positions matching TRBD2. J gave up 4 bases and V 4 bases, and 9 bases lay outside the gene matches. The CDR3 consists of 16 residues. The germline V gene has CDR1 MDHEN and CDR2 SYDVKM. The CDR3 spells CASSSLASGRPYEQYF. CDR3 coding DNA: TGTGCCAGCAGTTCCCTGGCTAGCGGGAGGCCGTACGAGCAGTACTTC.

This rearrangement joins TRBV7-9 to TRBJ1-2; weak D call: TRBD1 (5 bases). The V gene's germline CDR1 is SEHNR and CDR2 FQNEAQ (reference sequence). With 7 bases removed from V and 7 bases from J, the gap between germline ends came to 19 bases. The CDR3 runs 14 residues. In nucleotides, the CDR3 is TGTGCCAGCATCACCGGGGCCGGGGGGAGTGGCTACACCTTC. Residues: CASITGAGGSGYTF.

CDR3 bases: TGCGCCAGCAGCGTCGGGACTTCCTACGAGCAGTACTTC. As protein: CASSVGTSYEQYF. J is TRBJ2-7 and V is TRBV5-1; a possible D gene is TRBD2 (6 bases). Per germline, CDR1 SGHRS and CDR2 YFSETQ. V was pared by 4 bases and J by 1 base, with 9 bases between. The CDR3 has 13 amino acids.

The chain carries TRBV3-1 (or the pseudogene TRBV3-2) and TRBJ2-7, with TRBD1 as a possible D gene (6 bases). This CDR3 comprises 15 residues. Germline CDR1 reads LGHDT; CDR2 reads YNNKEL (reference sequence). Trimming took off 3 bases at V and 2 bases at J, with 14 bases between the two ends. The CDR3: CASSQNRVHPYEQYF. The CDR3 DNA sequence: TGTGCCAGCAGCCAGAACAGGGTACACCCCTACGAGCAGTACTTC.

A note on this clone: A junction boundary mismatches the germline segment, possibly from a read error. V usage is TRBV13 and J usage is TRBJ1-2, with 10 positions matching TRBD1. There are 14 residues in the CDR3. Looked up from germline, CDR1 is PRHDT and CDR2 is FYEKMQ (reference sequence). Here the CDR3 reads CASSVGQGGYGYTF. The CDR3 DNA sequence: TGTGCCAGCAGCGTAGGACAGGGGGGCTATGGCTACACCTTC.

In nucleotides, the CDR3 is TGTGCCAGTAGTATCCTACCTCCCGCGCGGGGTGGCTACACCTTC. Protein: CASSILPPARGGYTF. The J gene is TRBJ1-2, the V gene TRBV19; no clear D. Germline CDR1 is LNHDA and CDR2 is SQIVND (reference sequence). The ends were cut back, 3 bases at V and 7 bases at J, with 18 bases in the middle. The length of the CDR3 is 15 residues.

The chain employs TRBV4-3 and TRBJ1-2; 8 bases map to TRBD1. The V and J ends lost 1 base and 7 bases, in that order; junction bases with no gene match: 11. Germline CDR1 LGHNA, CDR2 YSLEER. The length of the CDR3 is 16 residues. The CDR3 loop is CASSQGAGGLPFGYTF. In DNA, the CDR3 is TGCGCCAGCAGCCAAGGGGCAGGGGGCCTCCCTTTTGGCTACACCTTC.

This chain links TRBV7-9 with TRBJ1-1; D remains ambiguous. In germline, CDR1 is SEHNR, CDR2 FQNEAQ (reference sequence). This CDR3 region has 13 residues. The V end was cut by 5 bases, the J end by 7 bases, with 14 bases between. The CDR3 nucleotides read TGTGCCAGCAGCCCGGACCGGGATTTTGAAGCTTTCTTT. Protein product: CASSPDRDFEAFF.

The V and J genes are TRBV6-5 and TRBJ2-5; weak D call: TRBD2 (6 bases). The germline V gene encodes CDR1 MNHEY and CDR2 SVGAGI. Trimming shortened V by 6 bases and J by 2 bases, and 13 bases separated the two germline ends. The CDR3 runs to 14 residues. The CDR3 sequence: CASSQGGGQETQYF. CDR3 nucleotides: TGTGCCAGCAGCCAGGGTGGGGGGCAAGAGACCCAGTACTTC.